The sequence of this TCR beta chain was determined in a study of shared clonotypes between healthy human individuals. Study-wide background: A donor's plate count was three for CD4 naive and three for CD4 memory; CD8 naive had two and CD8 memory one.

As defined, naive CD8 cells were CD45RO-negative and positively selected for CCR7, with terminally differentiated effector memory CD45RA+ cells excluded. Sorted-subset replicate PCR reactions were performed with about 200 ng DNA, corresponding to about 30,000 T cell genomes. The data were produced by immunoSEQ multiplex PCR, yet TCRdb's version contains in-frame clones alone and is incomplete. The sample consists of around 550,000 clones, approximately 95% of them appearing once. This receptor was obtained from a woman in her 30s in good health. Sequencing was done on a sample of naive CD8+ T cells sorted from blood.

The CDR3 nucleotides are TGCGCCAGCAGCCCAAGGGACCACAGCTCCTACAATGAGCAGTTCTTC. The encoded protein is CASSPRDHSSYNEQFF. The chain is built from TRBV4-1 and TRBJ2-1; the D gene could be TRBD1 or TRBD2 (5 bases each). Between the trimmed V and J ends, which lost 4 bases and 0 bases, there was a span of 13 bases. The V gene's germline CDR1 is MGHRA and CDR2 YSYEKL. This CDR3 region has 16 residues.